This paragraph covers one T cell receptor beta chain sequence. The antigen remains unidentified. The data derive from a study of breast tumors, draining lymph nodes, adjacent tissues. Notes on the study in general: Data fit most tumor T cells coming from lymph node, expanding in tumor. That most tumor T cells come from lymph nodes remained unproven.

CDR1 and CDR2 (germline): SGHAT, FQNNGV. V lost 5 bases to trimming and J lost 2 bases; unmatched junction nucleotides: 2. This CDR3 contains 13 residues. TCRdb reprocessed the multiplex PCR reads with MiXCR, giving one entry per CDR3 protein. There are approximately 23,000 distinct CDR3 sequences in the sample; roughly three quarters occur only once, and roughly a quarter lies in the top ten. The sequence came from a female donor with breast cancer. Some clones in this sample may be carry-over from other donors' samples. V gene TRBV11-2 combines with J gene TRBJ1-2; 7 bases match TRBD1. The sample was tumor-adjacent breast tissue. The CDR3 loop is CASSQQGNYGYTF. The CDR3 DNA reads TGTGCCAGCAGCCAACAGGGGAACTATGGCTACACCTTC.